These T cell receptor beta chains were read from a single sample in a study of T-cell memory formation after mild COVID-19. TCRdb re-called the 5' RACE reads through MiXCR, storing one row per CDR3 protein. Of about 240,000 distinct CDR3 sequences listed, over 9% are singletons. The specimen sequenced was PBMCs or a T cell subset sorted from them (not recorded which). These TCRs come from a man aged 18-30 years who had mild COVID-19 (a few samples of this study predate the infection). Cell type and time point are not known. CDR3s include the opening cysteine and the closing phenylalanine or tryptophan. The D gene is left open where the match is weak. Only part of the rows carry a size: once, few, many, or a class if the clone is expanded.

TRBV12-3/TRBV12-4	-	13	TRBJ1-1	few	CASSLSRGTEAFF	TGTGCCAGCAGTCTTTCTCGGGGCACTGAAGCTTTCTTT
TRBV11-2	-	15	TRBJ2-5	many	CASSLGWDGAETQYF	TGTGCCAGCAGCTTAGGTTGGGACGGGGCAGAGACCCAGTACTTC
TRBV15	TRBD1	15	TRBJ2-7	few	CATSSRTGGDYEQYF	TGTGCCACCAGTTCTAGGACAGGGGGGGACTACGAGCAGTACTTC
TRBV10-3	TRBD1	15	TRBJ1-6	-	CAISAAKGADSPLHF	TGTGCCATCAGTGCAGCGAAGGGGGCTGATTCACCCCTCCACTTT
TRBV7-2	TRBD2	17	TRBJ2-3	few	CASSRRTSGGRTDTQYF	TGTGCCAGCAGCCGCCGGACTAGCGGGGGGAGAACAGATACGCAGTATTTT
TRBV4-3	TRBD1	13	TRBJ2-7	few	CASSLRQGDEQYF	TGCGCCAGCAGCCTACGACAGGGTGACGAGCAGTACTTC
TRBV6-5	TRBD2	16	TRBJ2-3	-	CASWSLAGGLTDTQYF	TGTGCCAGCTGGAGTCTGGCGGGGGGACTCACAGATACGCAGTATTTT
TRBV6-5	TRBD1	15	TRBJ2-5	few	CASSYSWTGGRPQYF	TGTGCCAGCAGTTACTCGTGGACAGGGGGGCGACCCCAGTACTTC
TRBV27	TRBD2	16	TRBJ2-5	many	CASSRGLLAGEETQYF	TGTGCCAGCAGCCGAGGCCTCCTAGCGGGGGAAGAGACCCAGTACTTC
TRBV6-5	TRBD2	14	TRBJ2-3	-	CASRSEAGRDTQYF	TGTGCCAGCAGGTCCGAAGCGGGACGAGATACGCAGTATTTT
TRBV11-2	-	11	TRBJ2-3	-	CASRSRDFQYF	TGTGCCAGCAGGTCCCGGGACTTTCAGTATTTT
TRBV7-3	TRBD2	15	TRBJ2-1	-	CASSPGLAGLNEQFF	TGTGCCAGCAGCCCCGGACTAGCGGGGTTAAATGAGCAGTTCTTC
TRBV12-3/TRBV12-4	-	16	TRBJ2-1	-	CASSFGPGGGYNEQFF	TGTGCCAGCAGTTTCGGACCAGGGGGGGGATACAATGAGCAGTTCTTC
TRBV7-3	-	15	TRBJ2-2	few	CASSPWERGGGELFF	TGTGCCAGCAGCCCTTGGGAGAGGGGCGGCGGGGAGCTGTTTTTT
TRBV18	TRBD1	13	TRBJ2-1	few	CASSPRQGDEQFF	TGTGCCAGCTCACCCCGACAGGGTGATGAGCAGTTCTTC
TRBV7-8	TRBD2	16	TRBJ2-3	-	CASIPSGGARTDTQYF	TGTGCCAGCATTCCTAGCGGGGGGGCCCGCACAGATACGCAGTATTTT
TRBV29-1	-	12	TRBJ2-7	-	CSVQDSNYEQYF	TGCAGCGTACAGGACAGTAACTACGAGCAGTACTTC
TRBV15	-	17	TRBJ2-3	-	CATSSGADRASTDTQYF	TGTGCCACCAGCAGTGGGGCAGACCGTGCTAGCACAGATACGCAGTATTTT
TRBV7-2	-	11	TRBJ1-6	-	CASSQGATLHF	TGTGCCAGCAGCCAAGGGGCGACCCTCCACTTT
TRBV13	TRBD2	17	TRBJ2-3	few	CASSRTTSGGIADTQYF	TGTGCCAGCAGCCGTACGACTAGCGGGGGGATTGCAGATACGCAGTATTTT
TRBV4-1	TRBD1	16	TRBJ2-5	few	CASSQDPRQGEETQYF	TGCGCCAGCAGCCAAGATCCTCGCCAGGGGGAAGAGACCCAGTACTTC
TRBV5-1	-	13	TRBJ2-5	-	CASSLVGEETQYF	TGCGCCAGCAGCTTGGTAGGCGAAGAGACCCAGTACTTC
TRBV7-2	TRBD1	13	TRBJ2-5	few	CASSLQGVETQYF	TGTGCCAGCAGCTTGCAGGGGGTAGAGACCCAGTACTTC
TRBV5-1	TRBD2	14	TRBJ2-5	few	CASSLRGDQETQYF	TGCGCCAGCAGCCTGCGGGGGGACCAAGAGACCCAGTACTTC
TRBV6-2/TRBV6-3	-	12	TRBJ2-3	-	CASTLDTDTQYF	TGTGCCAGCACTTTAGACACAGATACGCAGTATTTT
TRBV15	-	13	TRBJ2-3	-	CATSRDPRGTQYF	TGTGCCACCAGCAGAGATCCTAGGGGTACGCAGTATTTT
TRBV5-1	TRBD2	16	TRBJ2-1	few	CASSPSGGHDNNEQFF	TGCGCCAGCAGCCCCAGCGGGGGACACGATAACAATGAGCAGTTCTTC
TRBV28	TRBD2	15	TRBJ2-5	few	CASSISTSGQETQYF	TGTGCCAGCAGTATTTCTACTAGCGGCCAAGAGACCCAGTACTTC
TRBV20-1	TRBD1	11	TRBJ1-2	-	CSASTGDDYTF	TGCAGTGCTAGTACAGGGGACGACTACACCTTC
TRBV7-2	TRBD2	15	TRBJ2-5	-	CASSLAGGGLETQYF	TGTGCCAGCAGCTTAGCCGGCGGGGGTTTGGAGACCCAGTACTTC
TRBV19	-	15	TRBJ2-2	few	CASSSLTAGTGELFF	TGTGCCAGTAGTAGTCTAACAGCTGGCACCGGGGAGCTGTTTTTT
TRBV12-3/TRBV12-4	-	16	TRBJ1-4	few	CASSVGYAGTNEKLFF	TGTGCCAGCAGCGTCGGCTACGCCGGGACTAATGAAAAACTGTTTTTT
TRBV20-1	-	15	TRBJ1-2	-	CSARDPSRTFYGYTF	TGCAGTGCTAGGGATCCAAGCAGGACATTCTATGGCTACACCTTC
TRBV5-1	TRBD1	15	TRBJ1-4	-	CASSLQGAPNEKLFF	TGCGCCAGCAGCTTACAGGGGGCTCCTAATGAAAAACTGTTTTTT
TRBV10-2	TRBD2	13	TRBJ2-7	-	CASRPGGGGEQYF	TGCGCCAGCCGCCCCGGCGGGGGAGGCGAGCAGTACTTC
TRBV12-3/TRBV12-4	-	11	TRBJ2-3	few	CASSFGTSPYF	TGTGCCAGCAGTTTTGGGACGAGCCCGTATTTT
TRBV7-7	TRBD2	15	TRBJ2-2	few	CASSSGGPLTGELFF	TGTGCCAGCAGCTCGGGGGGACCTTTAACGGGGGAGCTGTTTTTT
TRBV5-4	-	14	TRBJ1-2	few	CASSLAGRPYGYTF	TGTGCCAGCAGCTTGGCCGGACGGCCTTATGGCTACACCTTC
TRBV2	-	12	TRBJ2-7	-	CASTRQSYEQYF	TGTGCCAGCACCCGACAGTCCTACGAGCAGTACTTC
TRBV5-6	TRBD2	14	TRBJ2-4	few	CASSPGLAVNIQYF	TGTGCCAGCAGCCCTGGACTAGCGGTTAACATTCAGTACTTC
TRBV2	-	11	TRBJ1-4	few	CASSSTEKLFF	TGTGCCAGCAGTTCCACTGAAAAACTGTTTTTT
TRBV5-6	-	14	TRBJ2-5	few	CASAETDNQETQYF	TGTGCCAGCGCAGAGACAGACAACCAAGAGACCCAGTACTTC
TRBV7-8	-	17	TRBJ1-6	-	CASSLYLYTGSDSPLHF	TGTGCCAGCAGCTTATACTTATATACAGGGTCTGACTCACCCCTCCACTTT
TRBV5-1	-	16	TRBJ1-1	few	CASSPASNRQNTEAFF	TGCGCCAGCAGCCCCGCATCTAACAGACAGAACACTGAAGCTTTCTTT
TRBV12-3/TRBV12-4	-	12	TRBJ1-2	-	CASSFPTVEITF	TGTGCCAGCAGTTTCCCAACGGTAGAAATCACCTTC
TRBV11-2	-	16	TRBJ2-1	-	CASSLRLLSVDNEQFF	TGTGCCAGCAGCTTAAGGTTGCTGTCAGTGGACAATGAGCAGTTCTTC
TRBV9	-	14	TRBJ1-2	-	CASSVDMTSYGYTF	TGTGCCAGCAGCGTAGATATGACTAGCTATGGCTACACCTTC
TRBV5-1	-	16	TRBJ2-2	many	CASSLRETPNTGELFF	TGCGCCAGCAGCTTACGGGAGACCCCGAACACCGGGGAGCTGTTTTTT
TRBV7-9	-	14	TRBJ1-3	once	CASSLIISGNTIYF	TGTGCCAGCAGCTTAATCATCTCTGGAAACACCATATATTTT
TRBV9	TRBD1	13	TRBJ2-5	-	CASSVGTGQTQYF	TGTGCCAGCAGCGTAGGGACAGGGCAGACCCAGTACTTC
TRBV20-1	TRBD1	13	TRBJ2-3	few	CSAPSGGTGTQYF	TGCAGTGCTCCCTCAGGGGGCACGGGTACGCAGTATTTT
TRBV3-1	TRBD1	14	TRBJ2-2	-	CASNPTGSTGELFF	TGTGCCAGCAACCCGACAGGGAGTACCGGGGAGCTGTTTTTT
TRBV12-3/TRBV12-4	TRBD2	14	TRBJ2-1	-	CASRLGLAGPEQFF	TGTGCCAGCAGACTGGGACTAGCGGGGCCTGAGCAGTTCTTC
TRBV4-3	-	18	TRBJ2-2	few	CASSQEEQRPINTGELFF	TGCGCCAGCAGCCAAGAAGAACAGAGGCCAATAAACACCGGGGAGCTGTTTTTT
TRBV5-1	-	14	TRBJ2-3	many	CASSFTGSTDTQYF	TGCGCCAGCAGCTTCACAGGTAGCACAGATACGCAGTATTTT
TRBV5-1	-	15	TRBJ2-6	few	CASSGDIAGANVLTF	TGCGCCAGCAGCGGGGACATCGCTGGGGCCAACGTCCTGACTTTC
TRBV7-9	-	13	TRBJ1-4	-	CASSLRQREKLFF	TGTGCCAGCAGCTTACGGCAGAGGGAAAAACTGTTTTTT
TRBV7-2	-	13	TRBJ2-5	few	CASSPVRSGTQYF	TGTGCCAGCAGCCCAGTGAGGTCGGGGACCCAGTACTTC
TRBV5-1	-	14	TRBJ2-2	-	CASRIRGGTGELFF	TGCGCCAGCAGAATCAGGGGAGGAACCGGGGAGCTGTTTTTT